These T cell receptor beta chains were read from a single sample in a study of blood T cell repertoires in COVID-19. Sequencing was performed with immunoSEQ multiplex PCR; in TCRdb, only in-frame clones are kept and a portion is missing. The data contain about 73,000 clones, about 91% of them singletons. The sequencing input was peripheral blood. These receptors originate from a man older than 75 with acute or convalescent COVID-19. The CDR3 runs from the conserved cysteine through the conserved F or W. D genes are given only for firm matches. The listing skips clone size in some rows; elsewhere it reads once, few, many or a size class.

CDR3 protein: CASSNRRLANEQFF
CDR3 DNA: TGCGCCAGCAGCAATCGGCGACTCGCCAATGAGCAGTTCTTC
J gene: TRBJ2-1
D gene: .
clone size: .
V gene: TRBV4-1

CDR3 protein: CASSLRTSGSYNEQFF
CDR3 DNA: TGTGCCAGCAGTTTAAGGACTAGCGGCTCCTACAATGAGCAGTTCTTC
J gene: TRBJ2-1
D gene: TRBD2
clone size: .
V gene: TRBV6-5

CDR3 protein: CASSPSTDTQYF
CDR3 DNA: TGTGCCAGCTCACCATCGACAGATACGCAGTATTTT
J gene: TRBJ2-3
D gene: .
clone size: once
V gene: TRBV18

CDR3 protein: CAWSWGLKNTEAFF
CDR3 DNA: TGTGCCTGGAGTTGGGGACTAAAGAACACTGAAGCTTTCTTT
J gene: TRBJ1-1
D gene: .
clone size: .
V gene: TRBV30

CDR3 protein: CASSIGQGTDTQYF
CDR3 DNA: TGTGCCAGTAGTATCGGACAGGGAACAGATACGCAGTATTTT
J gene: TRBJ2-3
D gene: TRBD1
clone size: few
V gene: TRBV19

CDR3 protein: CASSEDRVLEKLFF
CDR3 DNA: TGTGCCAGCAGTGAAGACAGGGTATTAGAAAAACTGTTTTTT
J gene: TRBJ1-4
D gene: .
clone size: once
V gene: TRBV6-1

CDR3 protein: CASNGGYGYTF
CDR3 DNA: TGTGCCAGCAATGGCGGCTATGGCTACACCTTC
J gene: TRBJ1-2
D gene: .
clone size: .
V gene: TRBV6-5

CDR3 protein: CASSRTGDTEAFF
CDR3 DNA: TGTGCCAGTAGCAGGACAGGGGACACTGAAGCTTTCTTT
J gene: TRBJ1-1
D gene: TRBD1
clone size: .
V gene: TRBV19

CDR3 protein: CASSTGSSNGYTF
CDR3 DNA: TGCGCCAGCAGCACCGGGAGTTCTAATGGCTACACCTTC
J gene: TRBJ1-2
D gene: .
clone size: .
V gene: TRBV5-1

CDR3 protein: CASSRGQGPETQYF
CDR3 DNA: TGTGCCAGCTCACGCGGACAGGGGCCAGAGACCCAGTACTTC
J gene: TRBJ2-5
D gene: TRBD1
clone size: .
V gene: TRBV18

CDR3 protein: CASSMDRQNSPLHF
CDR3 DNA: TGTGCCAGTAGTATGGACAGACAAAATTCACCCCTCCACTTT
J gene: TRBJ1-6
D gene: .
clone size: .
V gene: TRBV19

CDR3 protein: CASSEVSRGEKLFF
CDR3 DNA: TGTGCCAGCAGTGAAGTCTCCAGGGGCGAAAAACTGTTTTTT
J gene: TRBJ1-4
D gene: .
clone size: .
V gene: TRBV6-1

CDR3 protein: CASSPGEERTTDTQYF
CDR3 DNA: TGTGCCAGCAGCCCCGGGGAGGAAAGGACGACAGATACGCAGTATTTT
J gene: TRBJ2-3
D gene: .
clone size: .
V gene: TRBV21-1

CDR3 protein: CSVEGRGGYTF
CDR3 DNA: TGCAGCGTTGAGGGGCGCGGTGGCTACACCTTC
J gene: TRBJ1-2
D gene: .
clone size: .
V gene: TRBV29-1

CDR3 protein: CASSIWQDTEAFF
CDR3 DNA: TGTGCCAGTAGTATTTGGCAAGACACTGAAGCTTTCTTT
J gene: TRBJ1-1
D gene: .
clone size: .
V gene: TRBV19

CDR3 protein: CASSANRESGNTIYF
CDR3 DNA: TGTGCCAGCAGTGCAAACAGGGAATCTGGAAACACCATATATTTT
J gene: TRBJ1-3
D gene: .
clone size: .
V gene: TRBV2

CDR3 protein: CASSLHTAGFLHF
CDR3 DNA: TGTGCCAGCAGTTTACACACCGCGGGGTTCCTCCACTTT
J gene: TRBJ1-6
D gene: .
clone size: few
V gene: TRBV28

CDR3 protein: CASSLAVGTEKLFF
CDR3 DNA: TGTGCCAGCAGCTTAGCGGTGGGCACCGAAAAACTGTTTTTT
J gene: TRBJ1-4
D gene: .
clone size: few
V gene: TRBV7-9

CDR3 protein: CASSPPSGQGVTGELFF
CDR3 DNA: TGTGCCAGCTCACCACCGTCGGGACAGGGAGTCACCGGGGAGCTGTTTTTT
J gene: TRBJ2-2
D gene: TRBD1
clone size: .
V gene: TRBV18

CDR3 protein: CAISAAGQGVNTEAFF
CDR3 DNA: TGTGCCATCAGTGCGGCGGGACAGGGCGTTAACACTGAAGCTTTCTTT
J gene: TRBJ1-1
D gene: TRBD1
clone size: .
V gene: TRBV10-3

CDR3 protein: CASSTGTQPYEQYF
CDR3 DNA: TGTGCCAGCAGTACCGGGACACAGCCCTACGAGCAGTACTTC
J gene: TRBJ2-7
D gene: .
clone size: .
V gene: TRBV6-5

CDR3 protein: CASSERTEIYGYTF
CDR3 DNA: TGTGCCAGCAGTGAACGGACAGAGATCTATGGCTACACCTTC
J gene: TRBJ1-2
D gene: .
clone size: .
V gene: TRBV6-1

CDR3 protein: CASSTTAYNSPLHF
CDR3 DNA: TGTGCCAGTAGTACGACAGCTTATAATTCACCCCTCCACTTT
J gene: TRBJ1-6
D gene: .
clone size: .
V gene: TRBV19

CDR3 protein: CASSEAGGNTGELFF
CDR3 DNA: TGTGCCAGCAGTGAAGCGGGGGGGAACACCGGGGAGCTGTTTTTT
J gene: TRBJ2-2
D gene: .
clone size: .
V gene: TRBV2

CDR3 protein: CASSQGRVWANEQFF
CDR3 DNA: TGTGCCAGCAGCCAAGGGAGGGTTTGGGCCAATGAGCAGTTCTTC
J gene: TRBJ2-1
D gene: .
clone size: .
V gene: TRBV4-2

CDR3 protein: CASSSPRGTEAFF
CDR3 DNA: TGTGCCAGCAGTTCGCCCAGGGGAACTGAAGCTTTCTTT
J gene: TRBJ1-1
D gene: .
clone size: .
V gene: TRBV6-5

CDR3 protein: CSVERPGLNTEAFF
CDR3 DNA: TGCAGCGTTGAACGTCCGGGATTGAACACTGAAGCTTTCTTT
J gene: TRBJ1-1
D gene: .
clone size: .
V gene: TRBV29-1

CDR3 protein: CASGPGTPNYGYTF
CDR3 DNA: TGTGCCAGCGGTCCCGGGACACCGAACTATGGCTACACCTTC
J gene: TRBJ1-2
D gene: .
clone size: once
V gene: TRBV6-5

CDR3 protein: CASTRGLDQPQHF
CDR3 DNA: TGTGCCAGCACGAGGGGGCTAGATCAGCCCCAGCATTTT
J gene: TRBJ1-5
D gene: TRBD1
clone size: once
V gene: TRBV2

CDR3 protein: CASSSGQGGQPQHF
CDR3 DNA: TGTGCCAGCAGCTCAGGACAGGGAGGTCAGCCCCAGCATTTT
J gene: TRBJ1-5
D gene: TRBD1
clone size: .
V gene: TRBV3-1/TRBV3-2

CDR3 protein: CASSPSGGLSYNEQFF
CDR3 DNA: TGTGCCAGCTCACCATCGGGGGGATTGTCCTACAATGAGCAGTTCTTC
J gene: TRBJ2-1
D gene: TRBD2
clone size: .
V gene: TRBV18

CDR3 protein: CASSSGTSGNSGELFF
CDR3 DNA: TGCGCCAGCAGCTCCGGGACTAGCGGGAACTCCGGGGAGCTGTTTTTT
J gene: TRBJ2-2
D gene: TRBD2
clone size: few
V gene: TRBV5-1

CDR3 protein: CASSFEGQGIGETQYF
CDR3 DNA: TGTGCCAGCAGCTTCGAGGGACAGGGAATCGGGGAGACCCAGTACTTC
J gene: TRBJ2-5
D gene: TRBD1
clone size: .
V gene: TRBV11-2

CDR3 protein: CASSYSGDPQGETQYF
CDR3 DNA: TGTGCCAGCAGTTACTCAGGTGACCCACAGGGAGAGACCCAGTACTTC
J gene: TRBJ2-5
D gene: .
clone size: once
V gene: TRBV6-6

CDR3 protein: CASSFRGTGGEETQYF
CDR3 DNA: TGTGCCAGCAGCTTTCGCGGGACAGGGGGCGAAGAGACCCAGTACTTC
J gene: TRBJ2-5
D gene: TRBD1
clone size: .
V gene: TRBV5-6

CDR3 protein: CSVDQTGQETQYF
CDR3 DNA: TGCAGCGTTGACCAGACAGGCCAAGAGACCCAGTACTTC
J gene: TRBJ2-5
D gene: .
clone size: .
V gene: TRBV29-1